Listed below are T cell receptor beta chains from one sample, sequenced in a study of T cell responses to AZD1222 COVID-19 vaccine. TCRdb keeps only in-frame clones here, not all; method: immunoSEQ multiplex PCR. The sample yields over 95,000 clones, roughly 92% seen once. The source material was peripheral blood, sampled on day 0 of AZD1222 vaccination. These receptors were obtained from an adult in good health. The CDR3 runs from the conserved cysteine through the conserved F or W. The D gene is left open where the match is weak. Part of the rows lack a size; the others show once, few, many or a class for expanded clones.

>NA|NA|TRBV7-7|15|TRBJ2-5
TGTGCTAGCAGCCAATACAGGGAACTCCAAGAGACCCAGTACTTC
CASSQYRELQETQYF
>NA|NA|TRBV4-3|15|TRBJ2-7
TGCGCCAGCAGCCAAGATGGGACGGGCTCCTACGAGCAGTACTTC
CASSQDGTGSYEQYF
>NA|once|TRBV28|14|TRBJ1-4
TGTGCCAGCAGGGAGGGTGGGGGAACGGGAAAACTGTTTTTT
CASREGGGTGKLFF
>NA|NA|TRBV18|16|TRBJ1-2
TGTGCCAGCTCCGAAATTAGGGAGGCACTCTTCTATGGCTACACCTTC
CASSEIREALFYGYTF
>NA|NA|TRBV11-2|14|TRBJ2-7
TGTGCCAGCAGCCCCGCGGCAGGGAGGTACGAGCAGTACTTC
CASSPAAGRYEQYF
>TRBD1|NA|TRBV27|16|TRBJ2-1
TGTGCCAGCAGTTTACTAGGTGGACAGGGGATTGGTGAGCAGTTCTTC
CASSLLGGQGIGEQFF
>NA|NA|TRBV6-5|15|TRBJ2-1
TGTGCCAGCAGTTCCGACAGGCTATCCTACAATGAGCAGTTCTTC
CASSSDRLSYNEQFF
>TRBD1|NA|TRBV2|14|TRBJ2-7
TGTGCCAGCAGAGACAGGGAAATCGCCTACGAGCAGTACTTC
CASRDREIAYEQYF
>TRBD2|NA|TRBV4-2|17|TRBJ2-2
TGTGCCAGCAGCCAAGGGCTTAGCGGGGGCCCCACCGGGGAGCTGTTTTTT
CASSQGLSGGPTGELFF
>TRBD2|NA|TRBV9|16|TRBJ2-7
TGTGCCAGCAGCCCTTTAGGTAGCGGGGACCCCTACGAGCAGTACTTC
CASSPLGSGDPYEQYF
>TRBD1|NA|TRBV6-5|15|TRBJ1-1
TGTGCCAGCAGACCTAACAGGGGGCGGACCACTGAAGCTTTCTTT
CASRPNRGRTTEAFF
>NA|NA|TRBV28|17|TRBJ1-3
TGTGCCAGCAGCCCCCATGGCGTGGTGGGGTCTGGAAACACCATATATTTT
CASSPHGVVGSGNTIYF
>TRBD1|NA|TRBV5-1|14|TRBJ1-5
TGCGCCAGCAGCTCGACAGGGATCAATCAGCCCCAGCATTTT
CASSSTGINQPQHF
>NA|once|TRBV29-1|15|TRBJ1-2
TGCAGCGTTGAGGCCAAGGCAGACCTTAACTATGGCTACACCTTC
CSVEAKADLNYGYTF
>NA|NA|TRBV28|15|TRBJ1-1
TGTGCCAGCATCCCCGGGACTCAAGGAGGCACTGAAGCTTTCTTT
CASIPGTQGGTEAFF
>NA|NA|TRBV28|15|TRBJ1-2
TGTGCCAGCAGTCCCAGAATTAACAGGGATCCCGGCTACACCTTC
CASSPRINRDPGYTF
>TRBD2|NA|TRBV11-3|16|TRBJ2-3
TGTGCCAGCAGCCTCGGACTAGCGGGGATCACAGATACGCAGTATTTT
CASSLGLAGITDTQYF
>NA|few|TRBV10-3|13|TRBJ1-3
TGTGCCACCCAGGGTTTCTCTGGAAACACCATATATTTT
CATQGFSGNTIYF
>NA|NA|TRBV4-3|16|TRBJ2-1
TGCGCCAGCAGCCAAGAGTCCGGTTGGTCCTACAATGAGCAGTTCTTC
CASSQESGWSYNEQFF